These 10 T cell receptor beta chains share one sample of origin, sequenced in a study of PD-L1 blockade in urothelial cancer. Method: immunoSEQ multiplex PCR; TCRdb's copy keeps in-frame clones and lacks some. The data show about 55,000 clones, 70% to 80% seen once. Sequencing was performed on PBMCs, taken around atezolizumab (anti-PD-L1) treatment. Source of these receptors: a man aged 65 to 79 with urothelial cancer.

The gene calls are TRBV4-3 and TRBJ2-3; maybe TRBD2 (6 bases). The CDR3 contains 18 residues. The V and J ends lost 3 bases and 0 bases respectively, with 19 bases between them. Germline CDR1 and CDR2: LGHNA and YSLEER. CDR3 residues: CASSHEWVGAGSTDTQYF. CDR3 coding DNA: TGCGCCAGCAGCCATGAGTGGGTCGGGGCGGGAAGCACAGATACGCAGTATTTT.

The rearrangement uses TRBV7-8 and TRBJ2-3, with 11 bases matching TRBD2. CDR3 length: 15 amino acids. Per the germline V gene, CDR1 is SGHVS and CDR2 is FQNEAQ. V gave up 5 bases and J gave up 8 bases; unmatched junction bases: 9. The CDR3 loop is CASSPTGTSGRTQYF. In DNA, the CDR3 is TGTGCCAGCAGCCCCACCGGGACTAGCGGACGTACGCAGTATTTT.

The V call is TRBV18, the J call TRBJ2-2; 10 bases align to TRBD2. The CDR3 spans 17 residues. Germline CDR1 KGHSH, CDR2 LQKENI. The V and J ends lost 2 bases and 5 bases, in that order; junction bases with no gene match: 8. DNA for the CDR3: TGTGCCAGCTCACCAAGCTCTAGCGGGAGCCCGACCGGGGAGCTGTTTTTT. This gives the protein CASSPSSSGSPTGELFF.

This clone was detected ten times or more. The chain links TRBV11-3 to TRBJ2-2; the match to TRBD1 covers 10 bases. V lost 2 bases to trimming and J lost 4 bases; unmatched junction nucleotides: 10. Germline V gene lookup returns CDR1 SGHNT and CDR2 YENEEA. The CDR3 consists of 18 residues. CDR3: CASSLPGWDRGATGELFF. The CDR3 nucleotides are TGTGCCAGCAGCTTACCAGGATGGGACAGGGGAGCCACCGGGGAGCTGTTTTTT.

This clone appeared a few times. The V and J genes are TRBV6-1 and TRBJ1-4; 10 bases fit TRBD1. Germline loops: CDR1 MNHNS, CDR2 SASEGT. CDR3 length: 16 residues. The trim removed 4 bases at V and 5 bases at J, leaving 7 bases unmatched. The chain's CDR3 is CASSGGRDRGNEKLFF. The CDR3 DNA reads TGTGCCAGCAGTGGAGGACGGGACAGGGGCAATGAAAAACTGTTTTTT.

The chain has TRBV12-5 and TRBJ2-1; D is uncertain. Trimming stripped 2 bases from V and 9 bases from J, with 8 bases between. The CDR3 runs to 12 residues. Germline values: CDR1 LGHNT, CDR2 FRNRAP. CDR3 nucleotides: TGTGCTAGTGGTTTGTATTCGGGTGAGCAGTTCTTC. Encoded protein: CASGLYSGEQFF.

The rearrangement links TRBV16 to TRBJ1-5; TRBD1 matches 7 bases. J gave up 4 bases and V 1 base, and 7 bases lay outside the gene matches. Looked up from germline, CDR1 is KGHSY and CDR2 is FQNENV. The CDR3 totals 16 residues. CDR3 DNA: TGTGCCAGCAGCCAATTGACGGGACAGTCAAATCAGCCCCAGCATTTT. Translating gives CASSQLTGQSNQPQHF. Using reference TRBV16 and TRBJ1-5 for the parts outside the CDR3, the full variable domain is GEEVAQTPKHLVRGEGQKAKLYCAPIKGHSYVFWYQQVLKNEFKFLISFQNENVFDETGMPKERFSAKCLPNSPCSLEIQATKLEDSAVYFCASSQLTGQSNQPQHFGDGTRLSIL.

The rearrangement joins TRBV27 to TRBJ2-7; D is ambiguous. The CDR3 runs to 12 residues. Between the trimmed V and J ends, which lost 3 bases and 3 bases, there was a span of 6 bases. Germline lookup yields CDR1 MNHEY and CDR2 SMNVEV (reference sequence). The CDR3 loop is CASSLSGYEQYF. In nucleotides, the CDR3 is TGTGCCAGCAGTTTGTCAGGCTACGAGCAGTACTTC.

The chain has TRBV4-1 and TRBJ2-3; TRBD1 is a possible D gene (5 bases). This CDR3 is 16 amino acids long. V lost 0 bases and J lost 4, with 14 bases in between. The germline V gene has CDR1 MGHRA and CDR2 YSYEKL. DNA of the CDR3: TGCGCCAGCAGCCAAGATCCCGGCCAGGGCGCAGATACGCAGTATTTT. Amino acid sequence: CASSQDPGQGADTQYF.

This clone was seen only a few times. The chain couples TRBV28 to TRBJ2-7; D perhaps matches TRBD2 (6 bases). CDR1 is MDHEN, CDR2 SYDVKM, per germline. Trimming left V 2 bases short and J 4 bases short, with 15 bases between. This CDR3 has 15 residues. CDR3 region: CASSLRENRLYEQYF. CDR3 sequence (DNA): TGTGCCAGCAGTTTACGGGAGAATCGTCTTTACGAGCAGTACTTC.